This is a list of T cell receptor beta chains from one sample in a study of post-analysis software for immune sequencing data. MiXCR was run by TCRdb on the PCR reads, yielding one entry per CDR3 protein. This sample has roughly 400,000 distinct CDR3 sequences, with more than 30% found just once. What was sequenced was blood. The receptors here all came from a girl aged 2-15 years with multiple sclerosis. Each CDR3 is given with its conserved first and last residue. The order of the fields is clone size, D gene, J gene, V gene, CDR3 DNA, CDR3 protein. D genes are given only for firm matches. Clone size is shown for a subset of rows, as once, few, many or a class of expanded clone.

-	-	TRBJ2-3	TRBV9	TGTGCCAGCAGCGTCAAGAGGACGGGGGATCCAGATACGCAGTATTTT	CASSVKRTGDPDTQYF
few	TRBD1	TRBJ1-2	TRBV6-5	TGTGCCAGCAGTTACTCGCAGTGGCAGGGGGATGGCTACACCTTC	CASSYSQWQGDGYTF
once	TRBD1	TRBJ1-2	TRBV5-1	TGCGCCAGCAGGATGACAGGGTATGAAGGCTACACCTTC	CASRMTGYEGYTF
-	-	TRBJ1-2	TRBV3-1	TGTGCCAGCAGCCAAGATTTTGCGGTGGGATATGGCTACACCTTC	CASSQDFAVGYGYTF
-	-	TRBJ2-1	TRBV7-9	TGTGCCAGCAGCTCAACGAATGAGGCCGAGGGGTATGAGCAGTTCTTC	CASSSTNEAEGYEQFF
-	-	TRBJ2-7	TRBV18	TGTGCCGGCTCATCATACATGGGAAGCTACGAGCAGTACTTC	CAGSSYMGSYEQYF
-	-	TRBJ2-4	TRBV20-1	TGCAGTGCTCCGAGCCTAGCCAAAAACATTCAGTACTTC	CSAPSLAKNIQYF
few	TRBD2	TRBJ2-1	TRBV6-5	TGTGCCAGCAGCCTACGGGGGGAAAGCTCCTACAATGAGCAGTTCTTC	CASSLRGESSYNEQFF
-	TRBD1	TRBJ2-1	TRBV10-3	TGTGCCATCAGTGCATACGGACAGGACAATGAGCAGTTCTTC	CAISAYGQDNEQFF
-	-	TRBJ2-1	TRBV6-1	TGTGCCAGCAGTGAAGGGGTCGGGGGCCCCTACAATGAGCAGTTCTTC	CASSEGVGGPYNEQFF
-	-	TRBJ2-5	TRBV5-1	TGCGCCAGCAGCTCCCCGCTTGGGGAAGAGACCCAGTACTTC	CASSSPLGEETQYF
-	-	TRBJ2-1	TRBV10-3	TGTGCCATCACTGAGAAACCGAGCTCCTACAATGAGCAGTTCTTC	CAITEKPSSYNEQFF
-	-	TRBJ2-7	TRBV29-1	TGCAGCGTTAGATGGTCCTACGAGCAGTACTTC	CSVRWSYEQYF
-	-	TRBJ1-2	TRBV7-8	TGTGCCAGCAGCTTAGAGGGACAACTTCGCTATGGCTACACCTTC	CASSLEGQLRYGYTF
-	-	TRBJ1-3	TRBV9	TGTGCCAGCAGCCGCACAGGAAACACCATATATTTT	CASSRTGNTIYF
few	-	TRBJ2-1	TRBV20-1	TGCAGTGCTAGAGACGAGTACTACAATGAGCAGTTCTTC	CSARDEYYNEQFF
few	-	TRBJ2-3	TRBV6-1	TGTGCCAGCAGTGACGTATTGGGTATTGATACGCAGTATTTT	CASSDVLGIDTQYF
-	TRBD2	TRBJ2-3	TRBV9	TGTGCCAGCAGCGTCAGCGGGAGGCTTAGCACAGATACGCAGTATTTT	CASSVSGRLSTDTQYF
-	TRBD1	TRBJ1-5	TRBV6-1	TGTGCCAGCGCCGTGGGTTATGACAGGGCACGATTGGGCAATCAGCCCCAGCATTTT	CASAVGYDRARLGNQPQHF
-	TRBD1	TRBJ2-7	TRBV12-3/TRBV12-4	TGTGCCAGCAGTCTAACAGGGGGATCTTGGTACGAGCAGTACTTC	CASSLTGGSWYEQYF
-	-	TRBJ2-1	TRBV12-3/TRBV12-4	TGTGCCAGCAGTTTAGGCGAGGGGCCCCCCTACAATGAGCAGTTCTTC	CASSLGEGPPYNEQFF
few	TRBD2	TRBJ2-6	TRBV7-9	TGTGCCAGCAGCGTACTAGCGGGGATCTCTGGGGCCAACGTCCTGACTTTC	CASSVLAGISGANVLTF
-	TRBD1	TRBJ1-5	TRBV12-3/TRBV12-4	TGTGCCAGCAGTTTAGCAAGATTGTTTGGACAGGGAAGCAATCAGCCCCAGCATTTT	CASSLARLFGQGSNQPQHF
-	TRBD1	TRBJ2-7	TRBV5-1	TGCGCCAGCAGCCCGTGCCCGGGACAGCCCTACGAGCAGTACTTC	CASSPCPGQPYEQYF
few	-	TRBJ2-7	TRBV28	TGTGCCAGCAGGGACGGGGTACGGCCCTACGAGCAGTACTTC	CASRDGVRPYEQYF
-	-	TRBJ2-1	TRBV11-1	TGTGCCAGCAGCTTAAAATGGGGCACAGTCATCCCCAATGAGCAGTTCTTC	CASSLKWGTVIPNEQFF
once	-	TRBJ1-2	TRBV20-1	TGCAGTGCTAGTCCCTGGACAGATTACTATGGCTACACCTTC	CSASPWTDYYGYTF
-	TRBD2	TRBJ2-7	TRBV20-1	TGCAGTGCTAGAGATAAGCGGGGGGGGTACGAGCAGTACTTC	CSARDKRGGYEQYF
few	TRBD2	TRBJ2-7	TRBV7-8	TGTGCCAGCAGCGCTAGACTAGCGGCCTCCTACGAGCAGTACTTC	CASSARLAASYEQYF
-	TRBD2	TRBJ2-7	TRBV10-3	TGTGCCATCAGTGACCTTGGGACTAGCGGGGGTGTTTACGAGCAGTACTTC	CAISDLGTSGGVYEQYF